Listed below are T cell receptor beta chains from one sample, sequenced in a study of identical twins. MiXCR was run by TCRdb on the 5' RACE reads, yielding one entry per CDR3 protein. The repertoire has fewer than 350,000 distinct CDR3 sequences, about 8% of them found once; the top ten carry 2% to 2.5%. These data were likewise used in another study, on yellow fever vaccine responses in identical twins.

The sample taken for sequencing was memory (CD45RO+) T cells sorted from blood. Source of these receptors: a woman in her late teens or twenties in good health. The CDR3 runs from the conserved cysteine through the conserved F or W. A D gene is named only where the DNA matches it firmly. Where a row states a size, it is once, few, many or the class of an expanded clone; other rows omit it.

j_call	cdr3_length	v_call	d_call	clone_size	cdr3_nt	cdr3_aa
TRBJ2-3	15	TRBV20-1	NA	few	TGCAGTGCTAGAGATCCCCGGAGAGGGGTGGTCACGCAGTATTTT	CSARDPRRGVVTQYF
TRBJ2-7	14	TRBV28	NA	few	TGTGCCAGCAGTTTTGAGAATGGGGGGCGCGAGCAGTACTTC	CASSFENGGREQYF
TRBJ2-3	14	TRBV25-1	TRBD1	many	TGTGCCAGCTCAGCGGGACAGGGATCAGATACGCAGTATTTT	CASSAGQGSDTQYF
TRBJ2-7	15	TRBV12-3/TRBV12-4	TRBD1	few	TGTGCCAGCAGTTTTGACAGGGATAATGCCTACGAGCAGTACTTC	CASSFDRDNAYEQYF
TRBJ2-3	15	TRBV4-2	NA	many	TGTGCCAGCAGCCCTACTCGCTCTCTCTCAGATACGCAGTATTTT	CASSPTRSLSDTQYF
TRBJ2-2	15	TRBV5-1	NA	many	TGCGCCAGCAGCTTGGAGACAGCGAACACCGGGGAGCTGTTTTTT	CASSLETANTGELFF
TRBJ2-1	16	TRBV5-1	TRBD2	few	TGCGCCAGCAGCCCGGTGGGACTAGCGGCCTACAATGAGCAGTTCTTC	CASSPVGLAAYNEQFF
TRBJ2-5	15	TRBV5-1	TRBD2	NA	TGCGCCAGCAGCATCGGGACTAGCGGGAGGGAGACCCAGTACTTC	CASSIGTSGRETQYF
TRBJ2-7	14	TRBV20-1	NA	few	TGCAGTGCAACACCGGGACCGATGGCCTACGAGCAGTACTTC	CSATPGPMAYEQYF
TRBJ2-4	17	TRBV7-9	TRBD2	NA	TGTGCCAGCAGCTTAGGGGCCGGGACTAGCGGGAAAAACATTCAGTACTTC	CASSLGAGTSGKNIQYF
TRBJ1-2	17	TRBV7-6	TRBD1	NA	TGTGCCATCCGTTCGCCTGTTGGGACAGGGAATAACTATGGCTACACCTTC	CAIRSPVGTGNNYGYTF
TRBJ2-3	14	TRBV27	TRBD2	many	TGTGCCAGCAGTTTGCGGGAGGGCACAGATACGCAGTATTTT	CASSLREGTDTQYF
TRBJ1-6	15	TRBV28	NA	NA	TGTGCCAGCAGTCCCGGGATGGCGAGGAATTCACCCCTCCACTTT	CASSPGMARNSPLHF
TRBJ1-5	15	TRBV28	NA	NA	TGTGCCAGCGATCGTACAGGGAGGGACAATCAGCCCCAGCATTTT	CASDRTGRDNQPQHF
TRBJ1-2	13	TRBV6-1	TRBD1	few	TGTGCCAGCACCTTCGACAGGGTGGAAGGCTACACCTTC	CASTFDRVEGYTF
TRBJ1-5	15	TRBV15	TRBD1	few	TGTGCCACCAGCCAACAGGGGGAGAGCAATCAGCCCCAGCATTTT	CATSQQGESNQPQHF
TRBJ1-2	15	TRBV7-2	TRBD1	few	TGTGCCAGCAGCGCGGACAGGGGGCTTAACTATGGCTACACCTTC	CASSADRGLNYGYTF
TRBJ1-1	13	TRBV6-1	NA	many	TGTGCCCCCAGGCGCATGCTGAACACTGAAGCTTTCTTT	CAPRRMLNTEAFF
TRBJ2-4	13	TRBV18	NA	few	TGTGCCAGCTCACCCTCGACGGAAAACATTCAGTACTTC	CASSPSTENIQYF
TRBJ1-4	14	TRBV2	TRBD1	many	TGTGCCAGCAGTGGACAGGGGTTAAGTGAAAAACTGTTTTTT	CASSGQGLSEKLFF
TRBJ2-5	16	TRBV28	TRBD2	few	TGTGCCAGCAGTCTAGCGGGAGCAGGGGGTATCGGGACCCAGTACTTC	CASSLAGAGGIGTQYF
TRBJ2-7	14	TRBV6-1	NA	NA	TGTGCCAGCAGTGGGGAGAGCTTTTTCCACGAGCAGTACTTC	CASSGESFFHEQYF
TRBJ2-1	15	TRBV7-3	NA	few	TGTGCCAGCAGCTTAGAACTAGCTTCCTACAATGAGCAGTTCTTC	CASSLELASYNEQFF
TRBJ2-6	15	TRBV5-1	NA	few	TGCGCCAGCAGCTTGGAGGCCCCTGGGGCCAACGTCCTGACTTTC	CASSLEAPGANVLTF
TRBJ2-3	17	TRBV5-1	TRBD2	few	TGCGCCAGCAGCTTGCTCGGACTAGCGGGAGGGGTAGATACGCAGTATTTT	CASSLLGLAGGVDTQYF
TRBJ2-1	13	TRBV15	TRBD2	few	TGTGCCACCAGAGGGCTAGCGGGATACGAGCAGTTCTTC	CATRGLAGYEQFF
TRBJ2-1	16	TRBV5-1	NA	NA	TGCGCCAGCAGCTTGGATTCGGCGGGCCACTACAATGAGCAGTTCTTC	CASSLDSAGHYNEQFF
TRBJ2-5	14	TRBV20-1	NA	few	TGCAGTGCTAGTTCAGGGGATTGGAAAGAGACCCAGTACTTC	CSASSGDWKETQYF
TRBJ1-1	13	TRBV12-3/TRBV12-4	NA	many	TGTGCCAGCAGATCCGGCGGGGCCACTGAAGCTTTCTTT	CASRSGGATEAFF
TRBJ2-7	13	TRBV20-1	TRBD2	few	TGCAGTGCTGGGCCCGGGGGGAAGTACGAGCAGTACTTC	CSAGPGGKYEQYF
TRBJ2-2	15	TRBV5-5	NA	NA	TGTGCCAGCAGCTTGGAGGCAGGGGCCACCGGGGAGCTGTTTTTT	CASSLEAGATGELFF
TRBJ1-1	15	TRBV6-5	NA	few	TGTGCCAGCAGCTATCAGGACCTAGGGAACACTGAAGCTTTCTTT	CASSYQDLGNTEAFF
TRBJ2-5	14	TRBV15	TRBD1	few	TGTGCCACCAGCAGATCCGGGACAGGAGAGACCCAGTACTTC	CATSRSGTGETQYF
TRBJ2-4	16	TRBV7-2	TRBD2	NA	TGTGCCAGCAGCTTAAGCGGGAGACCGGGGAAAACCATTCAGTACTTC	CASSLSGRPGKTIQYF
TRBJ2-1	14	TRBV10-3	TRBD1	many	TGTGCCATCAGCGCCGGGACAGGGATCGATGAGCAGTTCTTC	CAISAGTGIDEQFF
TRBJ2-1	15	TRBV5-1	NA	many	TGCGCCAGCAGCTTGGGACTGGGCGAGTACAATGAGCAGTTCTTC	CASSLGLGEYNEQFF
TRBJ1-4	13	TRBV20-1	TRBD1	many	TGCAGTGCTAAGACAGGGGGGAATGAAAAACTGTTTTTT	CSAKTGGNEKLFF